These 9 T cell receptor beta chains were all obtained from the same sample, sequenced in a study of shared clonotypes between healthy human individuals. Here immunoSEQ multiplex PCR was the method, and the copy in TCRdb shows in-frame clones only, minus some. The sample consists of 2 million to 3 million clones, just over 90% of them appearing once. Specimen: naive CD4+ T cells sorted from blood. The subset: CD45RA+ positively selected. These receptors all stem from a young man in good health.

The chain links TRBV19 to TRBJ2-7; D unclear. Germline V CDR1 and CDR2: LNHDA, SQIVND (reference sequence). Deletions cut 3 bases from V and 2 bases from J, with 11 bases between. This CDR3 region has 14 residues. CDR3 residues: CASSMSTETYEQYF. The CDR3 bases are TGTGCCAGTAGTATGAGCACAGAGACCTACGAGCAGTACTTC.

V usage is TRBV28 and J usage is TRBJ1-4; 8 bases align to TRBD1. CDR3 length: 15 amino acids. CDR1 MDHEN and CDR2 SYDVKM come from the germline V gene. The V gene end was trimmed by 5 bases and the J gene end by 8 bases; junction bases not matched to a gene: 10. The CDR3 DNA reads TGTGCCAGCAGTCCAATTGGACAGGGCGGAGAAAAACTGTTTTTT. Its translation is CASSPIGQGGEKLFF.

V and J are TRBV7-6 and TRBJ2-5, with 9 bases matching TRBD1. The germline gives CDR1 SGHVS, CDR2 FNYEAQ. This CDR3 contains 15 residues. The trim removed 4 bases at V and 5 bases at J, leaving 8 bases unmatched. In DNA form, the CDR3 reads TGTGCCAGCAGCTCCCCGGGACAGGGTATGGAGACCCAGTACTTC. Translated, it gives CASSSPGQGMETQYF.

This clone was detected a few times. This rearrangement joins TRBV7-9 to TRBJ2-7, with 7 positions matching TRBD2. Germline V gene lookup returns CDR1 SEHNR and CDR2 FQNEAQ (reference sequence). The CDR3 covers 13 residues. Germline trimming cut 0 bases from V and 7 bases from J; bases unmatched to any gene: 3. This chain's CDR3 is CASSLAWGGEQYF. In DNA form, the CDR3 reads TGTGCCAGCAGCTTAGCCTGGGGGGGAGAGCAGTACTTC. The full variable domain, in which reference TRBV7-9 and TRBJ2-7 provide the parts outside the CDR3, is DTGVSQNPRHKITKRGQNVTFRCDPISEHNRLYWYRQTLGQGPEFLTYFQNEAQLEKSRLLSDRFSAERPKGSFSTLEIQRTEQGDSAMYLCASSLAWGGEQYFGPGTRLTVT.

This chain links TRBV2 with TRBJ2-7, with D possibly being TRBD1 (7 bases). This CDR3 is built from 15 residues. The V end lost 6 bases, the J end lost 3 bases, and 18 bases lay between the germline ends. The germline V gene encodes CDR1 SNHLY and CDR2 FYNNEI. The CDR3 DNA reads TGTGCCAGCAGAGTTCTCAGGGGGGCAAGCTACGAGCAGTACTTC. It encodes CASRVLRGASYEQYF.

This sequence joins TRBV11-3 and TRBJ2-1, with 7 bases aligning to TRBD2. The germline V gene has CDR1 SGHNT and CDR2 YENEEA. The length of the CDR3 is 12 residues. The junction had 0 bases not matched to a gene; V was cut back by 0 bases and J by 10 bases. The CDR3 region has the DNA TGTGCCAGCAGCTTAGAGGGAGGGGAGCAGTTCTTC. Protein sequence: CASSLEGGEQFF.

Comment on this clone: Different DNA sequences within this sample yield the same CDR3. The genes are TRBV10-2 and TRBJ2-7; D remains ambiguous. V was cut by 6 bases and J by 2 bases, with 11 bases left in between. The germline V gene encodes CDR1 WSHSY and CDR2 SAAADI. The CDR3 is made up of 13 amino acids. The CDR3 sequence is CASRGAPAYEQYF. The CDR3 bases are TGCGCCAGCAGGGGCGCGCCAGCCTACGAGCAGTACTTC.

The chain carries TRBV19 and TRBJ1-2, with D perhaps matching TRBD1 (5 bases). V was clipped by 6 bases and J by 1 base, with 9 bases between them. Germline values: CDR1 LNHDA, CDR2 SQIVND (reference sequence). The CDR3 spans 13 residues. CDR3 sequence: CASSFRVNYGYTF. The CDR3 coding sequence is TGTGCCAGTAGCTTCAGGGTTAACTATGGCTACACCTTC.

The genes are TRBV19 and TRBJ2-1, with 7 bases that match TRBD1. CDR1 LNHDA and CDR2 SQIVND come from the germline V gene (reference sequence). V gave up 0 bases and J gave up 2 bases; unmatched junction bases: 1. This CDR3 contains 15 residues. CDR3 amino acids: CASSIEQGPYNEQFF. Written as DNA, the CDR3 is TGTGCCAGTAGTATAGAACAGGGGCCCTACAATGAGCAGTTCTTC. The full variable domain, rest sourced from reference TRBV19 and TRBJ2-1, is DGGITQSPKYLFRKEGQNVTLSCEQNLNHDAMYWYRQDPGQGLRLIYYSQIVNDFQKGDIAEGYSVSREKKESFPLTVTSAQKNPTAFYLCASSIEQGPYNEQFFGPGTRLTVL.